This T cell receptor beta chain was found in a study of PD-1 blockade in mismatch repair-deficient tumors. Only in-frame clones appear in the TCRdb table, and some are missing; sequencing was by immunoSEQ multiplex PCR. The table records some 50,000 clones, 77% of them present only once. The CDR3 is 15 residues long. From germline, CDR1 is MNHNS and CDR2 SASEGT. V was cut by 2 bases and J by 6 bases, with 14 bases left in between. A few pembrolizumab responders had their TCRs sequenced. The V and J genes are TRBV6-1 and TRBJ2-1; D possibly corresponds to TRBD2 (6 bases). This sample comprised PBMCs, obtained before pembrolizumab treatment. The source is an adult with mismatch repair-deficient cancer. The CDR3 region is CASSEFGTGVNEQFF. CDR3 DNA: TGTGCCAGCAGTGAATTTGGCACGGGGGTCAATGAGCAGTTCTTC.